Following are 28 T cell receptor beta chains from one sample sequenced in a study of OX40 agonist ivuxolimab in advanced cancers. Receptor libraries were prepared by the immunoSEQ multiplex PCR assay. TCRdb's version of the immuneACCESS table is confined to in-frame rearrangements and falls short of the full clone set. An unresolved V gene accounts for under half of the shortfall where checked; the remainder is of unknown origin. In this sample the table shows more than 60,000 clones, more than 60% of which occur a single time. The top ten clonotypes cover roughly 1.6% of the sample. This material consisted of CD4+ or CD8+ T cells sorted from blood, taken in a trial of the OX40 agonist ivuxolimab. These TCRs come from an adult with an advanced solid tumor such as melanoma, head and neck, liver or kidney cancer.

This chain joins TRBV6-5 and TRBJ2-7; D call uncertain. The CDR3 extends over 15 amino acids. Trimming removed 0 bases from V and 2 bases from J, with 11 bases in between. Germline V gene lookup returns CDR1 MNHEY and CDR2 SVGAGI. The CDR3 reads CASSYSIGHTYEQYF. CDR3 bases: TGTGCCAGCAGTTACTCAATAGGGCATACCTACGAGCAGTACTTC.

V gene TRBV5-1 combines with J gene TRBJ2-3; D unresolved. The germline V and J ends were trimmed by 2 bases and 2 bases, with 9 bases remaining between them. Per germline, CDR1 SGHRS and CDR2 YFSETQ. The CDR3 has 14 amino acids. CDR3 region: CASSFVTVTDTQYF. Written as DNA, the CDR3 is TGCGCCAGCAGCTTCGTCACCGTCACAGATACGCAGTATTTT.

V usage is TRBV19 and J usage is TRBJ2-3; D might be TRBD1 (6 bases). Germline V gene sequence: CDR1 LNHDA, CDR2 SQIVND (reference sequence). This CDR3 has 17 amino acids. V lost 3 bases, J lost 2 bases, and 18 bases lay in between. CDR3 in DNA: TGTGCCAGTAGTATTGATACACCGGGACATCTCACAGATACGCAGTATTTT. Translated, it gives CASSIDTPGHLTDTQYF.

This clone was detected only a few times. The chain has TRBV11-2 and TRBJ2-7; TRBD1 is a possible D gene (6 bases). The CDR3 is made up of 12 amino acids. With 5 bases removed from V and 4 bases from J, the gap between germline ends came to 9 bases. The germline CDR1 and CDR2 sequences are SGHAT and FQNNGV. CDR3 sequence: CASSKTGYEQYF. As DNA, the CDR3 is TGTGCCAGCAGCAAGACAGGTTACGAGCAGTACTTC.

This clone is a singleton in its sample. The chain combines TRBV5-1 with TRBJ2-3; no firm D call. Germline V CDR1 and CDR2: SGHRS, YFSETQ. With 0 bases removed from V and 0 bases from J, the gap between germline ends came to 11 bases. This CDR3 contains 16 residues. The CDR3 loop reads CASSLEVTSSTDTQYF. For the CDR3, the DNA is TGCGCCAGCAGCTTGGAGGTGACTTCAAGCACAGATACGCAGTATTTT.

The chain links TRBV19 to TRBJ2-3, with D possibly being TRBD1 (6 bases). V was clipped by 4 bases and J by 0 bases, with 14 bases between them. In germline, CDR1 is LNHDA, CDR2 SQIVND (reference sequence). The CDR3 spans 16 residues. In DNA form, the CDR3 reads TGTGCCAGTAGTACATTGGGGGCAGTAAGCACAGATACGCAGTATTTT. The encoded protein is CASSTLGAVSTDTQYF.

The gene calls are TRBV27 and TRBJ2-5; D might be TRBD2 (6 bases). Per the germline V gene, CDR1 is MNHEY and CDR2 is SMNVEV (reference sequence). The CDR3 consists of 14 residues. Trimming shortened V by 5 bases and J by 5 bases, and 15 bases separated the two germline ends. The CDR3 nucleotides read TGTGCCAGCAGTAGGAGGGCTTCCCTGGAGACCCAGTACTTC. Translated, it gives CASSRRASLETQYF.

V and J are TRBV18 and TRBJ2-7; D might be TRBD1 (6 bases). Trimming left V 2 bases short and J 2 bases short, with 25 bases between. The CDR3 covers 19 residues. From germline, CDR1 is KGHSH and CDR2 LQKENI. CDR3 nucleotide sequence: TGTGCCAGCTCACCAATGTGGGCAGGGGAACCAACAATCACCTACGAGCAGTACTTC. It yields the protein CASSPMWAGEPTITYEQYF.

The gene calls are TRBV7-9 and TRBJ2-4, with D tentatively TRBD2 (5 bases). This CDR3 has 15 amino acids. The germline V and J ends were trimmed by 1 base and 3 bases, with 10 bases remaining between them. CDR1 and CDR2 from the germline V gene are SEHNR and FQNEAQ (reference sequence). CDR3 nucleotide sequence: TGTGCCAGCAGCTTAGGTAGTGGGAGCAAAAACATTCAGTACTTC. It codes for CASSLGSGSKNIQYF.

The chain employs TRBV7-8 and TRBJ1-1; D not certain. The CDR3 extends over 14 amino acids. Trimming took off 3 bases at V and 5 bases at J, with 13 bases between the two ends. CDR1 and CDR2 from the germline V gene are SGHVS and FQNEAQ. The chain's CDR3 is CASSLQDATTEAFF. The DNA of the CDR3 is TGTGCCAGCAGCTTGCAGGACGCCACAACTGAAGCTTTCTTT.

This chain links TRBV15 with TRBJ2-1; D not certain. The CDR3 contains 16 residues. Germline CDR1 LNHNV, CDR2 YYDKDF (reference sequence). Trimming removed 1 base from V and 8 bases from J, with 18 bases in between. CDR3 amino acids: CATSRGRLIAGHEQFF. CDR3 nucleotide sequence: TGTGCCACCAGCAGAGGGCGACTTATAGCCGGTCATGAGCAGTTCTTC.

The chain recombines TRBV19 with TRBJ1-1; D remains ambiguous. The CDR3 spans 15 residues. CDR1 and CDR2 (germline): LNHDA, SQIVND (reference sequence). V lost 1 base to trimming and J lost 0 bases, with 9 bases between them. The CDR3 DNA reads as TGTGCCAGTAGTATAGCGGCACAGATGAACACTGAAGCTTTCTTT. Amino acid sequence: CASSIAAQMNTEAFF.

The chain is built from TRBV18 and TRBJ1-3; no reliable D call. Germline CDR1 is KGHSH and CDR2 is LQKENI. The germline V and J ends were trimmed by 6 bases and 3 bases, with 12 bases remaining between them. The CDR3 runs 14 residues. Here the CDR3 reads CASSAPGGGNTIYF. CDR3 DNA: TGTGCCAGCTCGGCCCCTGGCGGTGGAAACACCATATATTTT.

The genes are TRBV27 and TRBJ2-7; 8 bases align to TRBD1. In germline, CDR1 is MNHEY, CDR2 SMNVEV (reference sequence). This CDR3 has 14 amino acids. J lost 5 bases, V lost 2 bases, and 5 bases had no gene match. CDR3 DNA sequence: TGTGCCAGCAGTTTAAGACAGGGGTTAGACGAGCAGTACTTC. Amino acid sequence: CASSLRQGLDEQYF.

V gene TRBV18 combines with J gene TRBJ2-7, with 8 bases matching TRBD1. This CDR3 contains 13 residues. The trim removed 5 bases at V and 3 bases at J, leaving 3 bases unmatched. CDR1 is KGHSH, CDR2 LQKENI, per germline. The CDR3 loop reads CASSSGQGYEQYF. Written as DNA, the CDR3 is TGTGCCAGCTCATCAGGACAGGGCTACGAGCAGTACTTC.

This sequence joins TRBV6-6 and TRBJ1-4; D not resolved. CDR1 MNHNY and CDR2 SVGAGI come from the germline V gene (reference sequence). The CDR3 covers 14 residues. Trimming removed 4 bases at V and 0 bases at J, with 6 bases between. The DNA for the CDR3 is TGTGCCAGCAGTTTAGTTGCAACTAATGAAAAACTGTTTTTT. It translates to CASSLVATNEKLFF.

The rearrangement uses TRBV5-1 and TRBJ1-6; D might be TRBD1 (5 bases). CDR1 is SGHRS, CDR2 YFSETQ, per germline. The CDR3 sequence is 15 residues long. With 4 bases removed from V and 7 bases from J, the gap between germline ends came to 15 bases. CDR3 loop: CASSPLGGGNSPLHF. CDR3 DNA sequence: TGCGCCAGCAGCCCCCTCGGGGGTGGCAATTCACCCCTCCACTTT.

V is TRBV12-5 and J is TRBJ2-2; TRBD1 is a possible D gene (5 bases). The V and J ends lost 2 bases and 5 bases respectively, with 12 bases between them. The CDR3 extends over 15 amino acids. Germline lookup yields CDR1 LGHNT and CDR2 FRNRAP. The CDR3 region has the DNA TGTGCTAGTGGTTTGATGCAGGGTGGTACCGGGGAGCTGTTTTTT. This gives the protein CASGLMQGGTGELFF. Full variable domain (outside the CDR3, taken from reference TRBV12-5 and TRBJ2-2): DARVTQTPRHKVTEMGQEVTMRCQPILGHNTVFWYRQTMMQGLELLAYFRNRAPLDDSGMPKDRFSAEMPDATLATLKIQPSEPRDSAVYFCASGLMQGGTGELFFGEGSRLTVL.

Here the CDR3 DNA reads TGTGCCATCAGTGACCAGCAAGCGACCGGCTACACCTTC. Protein product: CAISDQQATGYTF. The chain has TRBV10-3 and TRBJ1-2; D is unresolved. The CDR3 spans 13 residues. Germline values: CDR1 ENHRY, CDR2 SYGVKD. V dropped 3 bases and J dropped 8 bases, with 13 bases sitting between them.

This clone has at least ten counts. V is TRBV5-1 and J is TRBJ2-7; 7 positions match TRBD1. Trimming at V came to 6 bases and at J to 3 bases, leaving 9 bases not matched to a gene. Looked up from germline, CDR1 is SGHRS and CDR2 is YFSETQ. The CDR3 length is 14 residues. CDR3 sequence: CASTRTDRNYEQYF. In DNA form, the CDR3 reads TGCGCCAGCACCAGGACGGACAGGAACTACGAGCAGTACTTC.

This sequence joins TRBV28 and TRBJ1-5; 7 bases align to TRBD1. J gave up 2 bases and V 3 bases, and 4 bases lay outside the gene matches. Germline CDR1 reads MDHEN; CDR2 reads SYDVKM. There are 15 residues in the CDR3. The CDR3 here is CASSLTGLGNQPQHF. The CDR3 bases are TGTGCCAGCAGTTTGACAGGGCTGGGCAATCAGCCCCAGCATTTT.

V and J are TRBV6-1 and TRBJ2-4; maybe TRBD1 (5 bases). The germline CDR1 and CDR2 sequences are MNHNS and SASEGT. There are 15 residues in the CDR3. The V end lost 1 base, the J end lost 2 bases, and 9 bases lay between the germline ends. The CDR3 DNA sequence: TGTGCCAGCAGTGAAGTGTGGGGCCCCAAAAACATTCAGTACTTC. It codes for CASSEVWGPKNIQYF.

Sample share makes this clone medium-sized. CDR3 sequence: CASSDRDNTGELFF. CDR3 nucleotide sequence: TGTGCCAGCAGCGACAGGGATAACACCGGGGAGCTGTTTTTT. The V call is TRBV6-5, the J call TRBJ2-2, with 7 bases identical to TRBD1. J lost 2 bases, V lost 6 bases, and 3 bases had no gene match. The CDR3 covers 14 residues. The germline V gene encodes CDR1 MNHEY and CDR2 SVGAGI.

The rearrangement uses TRBV19 and TRBJ2-2, with D tentatively TRBD2 (6 bases). The germline V gene encodes CDR1 LNHDA and CDR2 SQIVND (reference sequence). The CDR3 spans 14 residues. The V end lost 10 bases, the J end lost 5 bases, and 17 bases lay between the germline ends. CDR3 nucleotides: TGTGCCACCCATGGTGTTCGGGAGACCGGGGAGCTGTTTTTT. Its protein is CATHGVRETGELFF.

CDR3 sequence reads: CAWSRGQFYEQYF. CDR3 DNA sequence: TGTGCCTGGAGTCGGGGACAGTTCTACGAGCAGTACTTC. The V call is TRBV30, the J call TRBJ2-7; 7 nucleotides line up with TRBD1. CDR1 is GTSNPN and CDR2 is SVGIG in the germline V gene (reference sequence). The CDR3 is 13 residues long. V lost 2 bases to trimming and J lost 3 bases; unmatched junction nucleotides: 4.

V usage is TRBV30 and J usage is TRBJ2-7; D call uncertain. This CDR3 comprises 12 residues. The ends were cut back, 0 bases at V and 3 bases at J, with 6 bases in the middle. From germline, CDR1 is GTSNPN and CDR2 SVGIG (reference sequence). The CDR3 region has the DNA TGTGCCTGGAGTGTTAACGGCTACGAGCAGTACTTC. Encoded protein: CAWSVNGYEQYF. Full variable domain (missing parts from reference TRBV30 and TRBJ2-7): SQTIHQWPATLVQPVGSPLSLECTVEGTSNPNLYWYRQAAGRGLQLLFYSVGIGQISSEVPQNLSASRPQDRQFILSSKKLLLSDSGFYLCAWSVNGYEQYFGPGTRLTVT.

This clone was seen a few times. The chain's CDR3 is CSALAGSETQYF. The CDR3 nucleotides read TGCAGCGCCTTAGCGGGATCAGAGACCCAGTACTTC. The rearrangement links TRBV29-1 to TRBJ2-5; 8 nucleotides agree with TRBD2. In germline, CDR1 is SQVTM, CDR2 ANQGSEA. The CDR3 has 12 residues. With V trimmed by 7 bases and J by 4 bases, 5 bases remained unmatched.

The rearrangement links TRBV11-3 to TRBJ2-3; D possibly matches TRBD1 or TRBD2 (6 bases each). This CDR3 has 16 amino acids. V dropped 5 bases and J dropped 3 bases, with 18 bases sitting between them. The germline gives CDR1 SGHNT, CDR2 YENEEA. CDR3 in DNA: TGTGCCAGCAGCAGATTTCGGGGGCCTGCAACAGATACGCAGTATTTT. It is translated as CASSRFRGPATDTQYF.